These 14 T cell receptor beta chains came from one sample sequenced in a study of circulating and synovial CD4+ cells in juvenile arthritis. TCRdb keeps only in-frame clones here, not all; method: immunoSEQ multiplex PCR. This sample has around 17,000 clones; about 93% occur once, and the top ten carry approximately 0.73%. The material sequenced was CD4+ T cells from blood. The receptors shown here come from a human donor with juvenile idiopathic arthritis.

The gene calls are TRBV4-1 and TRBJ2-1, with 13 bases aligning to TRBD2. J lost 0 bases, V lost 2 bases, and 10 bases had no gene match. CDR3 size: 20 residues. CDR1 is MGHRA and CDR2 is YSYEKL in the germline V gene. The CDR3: CASSQQTSGGADRSYNEQFF. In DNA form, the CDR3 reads TGCGCCAGCAGCCAACAAACTAGCGGGGGGGCCGACCGCTCCTACAATGAGCAGTTCTTC.

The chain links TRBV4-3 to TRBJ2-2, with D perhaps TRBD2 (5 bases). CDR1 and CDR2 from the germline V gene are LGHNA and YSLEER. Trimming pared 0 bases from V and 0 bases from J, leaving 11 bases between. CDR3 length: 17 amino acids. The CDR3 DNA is TGCGCCAGCAGCCAAGATGAATGGCGGGCGAACACCGGGGAGCTGTTTTTT. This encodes CASSQDEWRANTGELFF.

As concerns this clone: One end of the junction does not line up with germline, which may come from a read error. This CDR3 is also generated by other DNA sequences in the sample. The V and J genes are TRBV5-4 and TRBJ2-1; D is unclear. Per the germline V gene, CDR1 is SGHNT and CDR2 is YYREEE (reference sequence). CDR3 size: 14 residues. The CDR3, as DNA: TGCGCCAGCAGCTTGGATAGCTCCTACAATGAGCAGTTCTTC. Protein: CASSLDSSYNEQFF.

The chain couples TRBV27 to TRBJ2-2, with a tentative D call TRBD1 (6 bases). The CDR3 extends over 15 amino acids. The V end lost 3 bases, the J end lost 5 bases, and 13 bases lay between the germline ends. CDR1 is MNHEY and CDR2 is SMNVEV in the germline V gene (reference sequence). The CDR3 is CASSFEGQGTGELFF. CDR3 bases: TGTGCCAGCAGTTTTGAAGGGCAGGGGACCGGGGAGCTGTTTTTT.

The CDR3 sequence is CASSLDRVGGYTF. CDR3 DNA sequence: TGTGCCAGCAGCTTAGACAGGGTCGGGGGCTACACCTTC. The gene calls are TRBV7-2 and TRBJ1-2, with a possible D match to TRBD1 (6 bases). V gave up 1 base and J gave up 8 bases, with 11 bases separating them. The CDR3 totals 13 residues. Germline CDR1 reads SGHTA; CDR2 reads FQGNSA.

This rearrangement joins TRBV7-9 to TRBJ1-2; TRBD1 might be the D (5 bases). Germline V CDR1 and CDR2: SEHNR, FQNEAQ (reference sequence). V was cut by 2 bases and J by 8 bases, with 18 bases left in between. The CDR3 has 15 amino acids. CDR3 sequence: CASSLISLGDWGYTF. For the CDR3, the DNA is TGTGCCAGCAGCTTAATCTCTTTGGGGGACTGGGGCTACACCTTC.

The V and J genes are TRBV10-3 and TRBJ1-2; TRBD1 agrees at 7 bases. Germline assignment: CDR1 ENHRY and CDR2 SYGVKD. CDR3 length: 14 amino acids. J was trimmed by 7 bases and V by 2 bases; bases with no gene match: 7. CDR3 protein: CAISEDRVVGGYTF. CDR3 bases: TGTGCCATCAGTGAGGACAGGGTCGTAGGTGGCTACACCTTC.

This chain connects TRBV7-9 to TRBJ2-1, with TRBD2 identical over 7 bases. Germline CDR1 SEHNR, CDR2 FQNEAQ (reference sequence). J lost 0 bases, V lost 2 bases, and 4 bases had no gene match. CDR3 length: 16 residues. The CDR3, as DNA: TGTGCCAGCAGCTTATTGGGCGGGAGCTCCTACAATGAGCAGTTCTTC. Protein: CASSLLGGSSYNEQFF.

CDR3 nucleotide sequence: TGTGCCAGCAGCTTAGAGGCAGGGAACACTGAAGCTTTCTTT. It translates to CASSLEAGNTEAFF. V usage is TRBV7-8 and J usage is TRBJ1-1; the D is unclear. Germline CDR1 and CDR2: SGHVS and FQNEAQ. The CDR3 length is 14 residues. V was cut by 1 base and J by 1 base, with 7 bases left in between.

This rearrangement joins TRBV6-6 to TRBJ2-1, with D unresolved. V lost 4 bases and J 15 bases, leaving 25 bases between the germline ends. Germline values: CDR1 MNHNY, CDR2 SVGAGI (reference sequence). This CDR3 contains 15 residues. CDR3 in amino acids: CASSSSSGGASVWFF. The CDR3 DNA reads TGTGCCAGCAGTTCATCTTCGGGTGGAGCTTCCGTCTGGTTCTTC.

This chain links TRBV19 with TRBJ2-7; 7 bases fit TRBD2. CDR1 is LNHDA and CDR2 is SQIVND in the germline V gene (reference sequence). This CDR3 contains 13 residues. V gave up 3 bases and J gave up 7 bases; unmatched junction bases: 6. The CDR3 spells CASSMGAGGEQYF. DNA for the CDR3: TGTGCCAGTAGTATGGGTGCCGGGGGGGAGCAGTACTTC. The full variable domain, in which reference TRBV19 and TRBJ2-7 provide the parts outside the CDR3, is DGGITQSPKYLFRKEGQNVTLSCEQNLNHDAMYWYRQDPGQGLRLIYYSQIVNDFQKGDIAEGYSVSREKKESFPLTVTSAQKNPTAFYLCASSMGAGGEQYFGPGTRLTVT.

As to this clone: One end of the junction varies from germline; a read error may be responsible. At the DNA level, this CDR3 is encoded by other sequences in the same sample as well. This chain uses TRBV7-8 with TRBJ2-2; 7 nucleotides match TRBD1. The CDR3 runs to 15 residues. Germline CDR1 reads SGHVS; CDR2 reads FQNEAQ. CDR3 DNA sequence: TGTGCCAGCAGCTTAGGAACAGGGGTCCACGGGGAACTGTTTTTT. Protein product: CASSLGTGVHGELFF.

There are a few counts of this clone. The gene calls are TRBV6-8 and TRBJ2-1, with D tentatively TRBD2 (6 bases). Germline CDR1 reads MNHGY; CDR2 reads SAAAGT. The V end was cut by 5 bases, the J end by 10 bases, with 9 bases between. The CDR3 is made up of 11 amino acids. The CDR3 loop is CASSQTSEQFF. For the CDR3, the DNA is TGTGCCAGCAGTCAAACTAGCGAGCAGTTCTTC.

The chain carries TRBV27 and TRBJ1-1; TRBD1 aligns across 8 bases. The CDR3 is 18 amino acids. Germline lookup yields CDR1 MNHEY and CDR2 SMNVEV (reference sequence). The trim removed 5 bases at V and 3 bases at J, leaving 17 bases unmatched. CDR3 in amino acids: CASSQTPRDRFKYTEAFF. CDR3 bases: TGTGCCAGCAGTCAAACCCCCCGGGACAGGTTTAAATACACTGAAGCTTTCTTT.